The source of this T cell receptor (beta chain) is a study of read filtering for tumor transcriptome and immune sequencing. Study-level information: Per sample, TCR-region reads ranged about 3.5 to 11 million by IR-seq, 85 to 1273 by RNA-seq. Study-wide points: The sorted CD138-negative fraction was a mixed bone marrow immune population, not purified T cells.

The CDR3 totals 16 residues. The germline CDR1 and CDR2 sequences are SGHAT and FQDESV (reference sequence). Trimming took off 5 bases at V and 1 base at J, with 17 bases between the two ends. From roughly 390 ng of RNA, a library with molecular barcoded alpha/delta and beta/gamma adaptors was made. TCRdb used MiXCR to reprocess the reads, holding one entry per CDR3 protein. This sample has around 65,000 distinct CDR3 sequences; around 21% occur once, and the top ten carry 11% to 15%. This clonotype was seen a handful of times. Its cognate antigen is unknown. This rearrangement joins TRBV11-1 to TRBJ1-1, with D possibly being TRBD1 (5 bases). The origin of this receptor is a donor at least 40 years old with multiple myeloma. The sequenced material came from a population of CD138-negative cells sorted from bone marrow. The CDR3 nucleotides are TGTGCCAGCAGCCATAGACCTGACAGATCGAACACTGAAGCTTTCTTT. Encoded protein: CASSHRPDRSNTEAFF.